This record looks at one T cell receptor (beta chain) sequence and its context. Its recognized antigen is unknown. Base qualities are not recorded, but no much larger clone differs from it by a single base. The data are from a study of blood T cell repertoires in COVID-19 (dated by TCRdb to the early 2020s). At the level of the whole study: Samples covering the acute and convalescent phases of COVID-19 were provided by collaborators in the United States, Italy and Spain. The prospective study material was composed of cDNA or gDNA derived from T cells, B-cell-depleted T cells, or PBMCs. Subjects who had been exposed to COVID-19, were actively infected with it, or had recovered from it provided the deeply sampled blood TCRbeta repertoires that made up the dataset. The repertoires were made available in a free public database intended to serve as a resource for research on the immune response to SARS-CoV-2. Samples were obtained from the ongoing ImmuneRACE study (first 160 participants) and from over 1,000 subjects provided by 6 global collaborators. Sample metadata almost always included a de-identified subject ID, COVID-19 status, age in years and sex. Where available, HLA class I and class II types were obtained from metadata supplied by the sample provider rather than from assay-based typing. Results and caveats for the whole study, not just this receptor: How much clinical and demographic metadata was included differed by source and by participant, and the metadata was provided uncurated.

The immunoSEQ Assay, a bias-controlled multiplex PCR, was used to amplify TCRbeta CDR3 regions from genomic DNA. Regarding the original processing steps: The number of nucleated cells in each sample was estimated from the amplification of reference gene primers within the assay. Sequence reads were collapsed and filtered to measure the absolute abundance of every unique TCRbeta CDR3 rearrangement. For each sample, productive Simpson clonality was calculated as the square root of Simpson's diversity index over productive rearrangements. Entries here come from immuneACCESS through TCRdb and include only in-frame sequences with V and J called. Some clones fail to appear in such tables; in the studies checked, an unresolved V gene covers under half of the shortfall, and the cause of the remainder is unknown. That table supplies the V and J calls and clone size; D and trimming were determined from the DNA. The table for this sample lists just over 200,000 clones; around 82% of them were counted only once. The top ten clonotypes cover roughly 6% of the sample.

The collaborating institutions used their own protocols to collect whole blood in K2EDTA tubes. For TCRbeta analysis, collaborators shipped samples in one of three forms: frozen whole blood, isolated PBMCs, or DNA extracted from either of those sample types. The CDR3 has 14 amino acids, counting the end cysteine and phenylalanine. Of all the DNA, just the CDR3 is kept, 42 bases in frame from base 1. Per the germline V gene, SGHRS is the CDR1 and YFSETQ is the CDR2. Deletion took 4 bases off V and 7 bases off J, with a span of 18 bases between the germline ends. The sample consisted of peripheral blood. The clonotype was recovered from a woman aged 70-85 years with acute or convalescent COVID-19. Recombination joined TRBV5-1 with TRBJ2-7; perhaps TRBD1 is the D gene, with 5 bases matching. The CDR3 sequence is CASSPGQSGWEQYF. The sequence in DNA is TGCGCCAGCAGCCCAGGACAATCAGGGTGGGAGCAGTACTTC. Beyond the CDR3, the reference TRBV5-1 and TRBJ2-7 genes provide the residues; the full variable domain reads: KAGVTQTPRYLIKTRGQQVTLSCSPISGHRSVSWYQQTPGQGLQFLFEYFSETQRNKGNFPGRFSGRQFSNSRSEMNVSTLELGDSALYLCASSPGQSGWEQYFGPGTRLTVT.